A selection of T cell receptor beta chains follows, all from one sample in a study of CD8 T cells in Susac syndrome. Via MiXCR, TCRdb re-called the immunoSEQ multiplex PCR reads, giving one row per CDR3 protein. This sample has 150,000 to 200,000 distinct CDR3 sequences; 94% occur once, and the top ten carry around 0.093%. The sample was CD4+ T cells from PBMCs. These TCRs come from a human donor with multiple sclerosis. Each CDR3 is given with its conserved first and last residue. D genes are given only for firm matches. Expanded clones are given a class, and other clones once, few, many or no size at all.

v_call	d_call	j_call	clone_size	cdr3_aa	cdr3_nt
TRBV3-1	.	TRBJ1-2	once	CASSPRTGSLGGYTF	TGTGCCAGCAGCCCGCGAACAGGGTCTTTAGGTGGCTACACCTTC
TRBV9	.	TRBJ2-4	.	CASSGTGLSKNIQYF	TGTGCCAGCAGCGGTACAGGGTTAAGCAAAAACATTCAGTACTTC
TRBV24-1	TRBD1	TRBJ2-1	.	CATSAHDRVNSEQFF	TGTGCCACCAGTGCCCATGACAGGGTAAATAGTGAGCAGTTCTTC
TRBV2	.	TRBJ2-7	once	CASRIRSGTYEQYF	TGTGCCAGCAGGATTAGATCAGGGACCTACGAGCAGTACTTC
TRBV18	.	TRBJ1-4	.	CASSPAGEKLFF	TGTGCCAGCTCACCTGCAGGAGAAAAACTGTTTTTT
TRBV6-5	.	TRBJ1-1	few	CASSYAGARAGTEAFF	TGTGCCAGCAGTTACGCAGGCGCAAGGGCCGGGACTGAAGCTTTCTTT
TRBV7-6	TRBD2	TRBJ2-7	.	CASSPGLLEQYF	TGTGCCAGCAGCCCGGGACTACTCGAGCAGTACTTC
TRBV6-6	.	TRBJ2-5	.	CASSQGIGTQYF	TGTGCCAGCAGTCAGGGGATCGGGACCCAGTACTTC
TRBV5-6	.	TRBJ1-2	.	CASSLERRDYGYTF	TGTGCCAGCAGCTTGGAGAGACGGGACTATGGCTACACCTTC
TRBV6-1	TRBD1	TRBJ1-2	.	CASRDTGRQGGTLGYTF	TGTGCCAGCAGGGATACCGGGCGACAGGGAGGAACTTTAGGCTACACCTTC
TRBV30	.	TRBJ2-3	once	CAWTGSSTDTQYF	TGTGCCTGGACGGGATCTAGCACAGATACGCAGTATTTT
TRBV6-6	TRBD2	TRBJ2-7	.	CASSPGRWVQYF	TGTGCCAGCAGTCCCGGGAGGTGGGTGCAGTACTTC
TRBV28	TRBD1	TRBJ2-7	.	CASGSPGTAYRYEQYF	TGTGCCAGCGGATCTCCCGGGACAGCCTATCGTTACGAGCAGTACTTC
TRBV6-5	TRBD1	TRBJ2-5	.	CASWRGQALETQYF	TGTGCCAGCTGGCGTGGACAGGCGTTAGAGACCCAGTACTTC
TRBV12-3/TRBV12-4	.	TRBJ1-1	.	CASSPPGFQGTEAFF	TGTGCCAGCAGTCCTCCCGGGTTTCAGGGGACTGAAGCTTTCTTT
TRBV28	.	TRBJ2-7	once	CASSPSSAAEGPEQYF	TGTGCCAGCAGTCCCAGCTCGGCTGCGGAGGGGCCTGAGCAGTACTTC
TRBV20-1	TRBD1	TRBJ2-4	.	CSARVRQGKNIQYF	TGCAGTGCTAGAGTCCGACAGGGCAAAAACATTCAGTACTTC
TRBV7-2	.	TRBJ2-1	.	CASSLPGLGEQFF	TGTGCCAGCAGCCTCCCCGGTCTTGGTGAGCAGTTCTTC
TRBV7-9	TRBD2	TRBJ2-7	.	CASSFLAGVDYEQYF	TGTGCCAGCAGCTTCTTAGCGGGAGTCGATTACGAGCAGTACTTC
TRBV27	.	TRBJ1-2	once	CASRPLTLRDWYGYTF	TGTGCCAGCAGACCCCTGACTCTTAGGGATTGGTATGGCTACACCTTC
TRBV6-1	TRBD1	TRBJ1-3	.	CATQDRRSGNTIYF	TGTGCCACCCAGGACAGGCGCTCTGGAAACACCATATATTTT
TRBV10-3	TRBD2	TRBJ2-7	.	CAIRDGTSGYEQYF	TGTGCCATCAGGGACGGGACTAGCGGCTACGAGCAGTACTTC
TRBV19	.	TRBJ1-5	.	CASSPLGLNSNQPQHF	TGTGCCAGTAGTCCCCTAGGGCTGAATAGCAATCAGCCCCAGCATTTT
TRBV20-1	TRBD1	TRBJ1-2	.	CSAGSGTGGTFSGYTF	TGCAGTGCTGGATCCGGGACAGGGGGAACTTTCTCTGGCTACACCTTC
TRBV7-9	TRBD1	TRBJ1-1	.	CASSLRGGGNTEAFF	TGTGCCAGCAGCTTACGAGGGGGCGGAAACACTGAAGCTTTCTTT
TRBV27	.	TRBJ1-5	.	CASSGTIAQPQHF	TGTGCCAGCAGTGGGACCATCGCCCAGCCCCAGCATTTT
TRBV25-1	.	TRBJ1-2	.	CASSEWGTGRNYGYTF	TGTGCCAGCAGTGAATGGGGAACAGGGCGAAACTATGGCTACACCTTC
TRBV12-3/TRBV12-4	.	TRBJ2-2	.	CASSFRQRTGELFF	TGTGCCAGCAGTTTCCGGCAGCGTACCGGGGAGCTGTTTTTT
TRBV12-3/TRBV12-4	.	TRBJ2-1	.	CAVTKVDRYNEQFF	TGTGCCGTCACGAAGGTGGACAGATACAATGAGCAGTTCTTC
TRBV20-1	TRBD1	TRBJ2-5	.	CSKTGGLGETQYF	TGCAGCAAGACAGGGGGCTTGGGGGAGACCCAGTACTTC
TRBV13	.	TRBJ2-5	.	CASSFGVGFPQETQYF	TGTGCCAGCAGCTTTGGGGTCGGCTTCCCCCAAGAGACCCAGTACTTC
TRBV4-1	.	TRBJ1-3	.	CASSQSGGGNTIYF	TGCGCCAGCAGCCAATCCGGGGGGGGAAACACCATATATTTT
TRBV20-1	TRBD2	TRBJ2-7	.	CSASPGGAREQYF	TGCAGTGCTAGTCCGGGAGGCGCCCGGGAGCAGTACTTC
TRBV24-1	TRBD2	TRBJ2-1	.	CATSDLPSGSSYNEQFF	TGTGCCACCAGTGATTTGCCTAGCGGGAGCTCCTACAATGAGCAGTTCTTC
TRBV7-2	.	TRBJ1-3	.	CASSSQGSGNTIYF	TGTGCCAGCAGCTCCCAAGGCTCTGGAAACACCATATATTTT
TRBV5-1	TRBD1	TRBJ1-1	.	CASSSEGTGGTEAFF	TGCGCCAGCAGCTCCGAAGGGACAGGAGGAACTGAAGCTTTCTTT
TRBV29-1	TRBD2	TRBJ2-3	.	CSVGLAPNPNTQYF	TGCAGCGTTGGACTAGCACCAAACCCAAATACGCAGTATTTT
TRBV30	TRBD2	TRBJ2-5	.	CAWGVAGGETQYF	TGTGCCTGGGGAGTAGCGGGAGGAGAGACCCAGTACTTC
TRBV19	TRBD2	TRBJ2-7	.	CASSPRGLASYEQYF	TGTGCCAGTAGTCCTAGGGGACTAGCGTCCTACGAGCAGTACTTC
TRBV29-1	.	TRBJ1-1	.	CSVDRTPLGTEAFF	TGCAGCGTTGACAGGACACCCCTCGGCACTGAAGCTTTCTTT
TRBV3-1	.	TRBJ1-2	.	CASSRREGPVSGYTF	TGTGCCAGCAGCCGCCGAGAAGGCCCAGTCAGCGGCTACACCTTC
TRBV19	.	TRBJ2-7	once	CASSTHTGYEQYF	TGTGCCAGCTCTACGCACACCGGCTACGAGCAGTACTTC
TRBV18	.	TRBJ2-2	.	CASSQTPGLRNTGELFF	TGTGCCAGCTCACAAACCCCGGGACTCAGGAACACCGGGGAGCTGTTTTTT
TRBV29-1	.	TRBJ2-5	few	CSVEEGGGETQYF	TGCAGCGTTGAGGAGGGAGGGGGAGAGACCCAGTACTTC
TRBV5-4	.	TRBJ2-2	.	CASSLERGGAGELFF	TGTGCCAGCAGCTTGGAACGGGGTGGTGCCGGGGAGCTGTTTTTT
TRBV24-1	TRBD1	TRBJ2-3	.	CATSDTGTGTTDTQYF	TGTGCCACCAGTGACACCGGGACAGGAACCACAGATACGCAGTATTTT
TRBV27	.	TRBJ1-1	.	CASRPLTGTETEAFF	TGTGCCAGCAGGCCTTTGACAGGAACGGAAACTGAAGCTTTCTTT
TRBV2	.	TRBJ2-7	.	CASRPNRDSSYEQYF	TGTGCCAGCAGACCCAACAGGGATAGCTCCTACGAGCAGTACTTC
TRBV6-5	.	TRBJ2-7	.	CASSPPGGYSYEQYF	TGTGCCAGCTCCCCCCCCGGTGGGTACTCCTACGAGCAGTACTTC
TRBV6-2/TRBV6-3	.	TRBJ2-5	.	CASSQDFGGHRTQYF	TGTGCCAGCAGCCAGGACTTCGGGGGGCATAGGACCCAGTACTTC